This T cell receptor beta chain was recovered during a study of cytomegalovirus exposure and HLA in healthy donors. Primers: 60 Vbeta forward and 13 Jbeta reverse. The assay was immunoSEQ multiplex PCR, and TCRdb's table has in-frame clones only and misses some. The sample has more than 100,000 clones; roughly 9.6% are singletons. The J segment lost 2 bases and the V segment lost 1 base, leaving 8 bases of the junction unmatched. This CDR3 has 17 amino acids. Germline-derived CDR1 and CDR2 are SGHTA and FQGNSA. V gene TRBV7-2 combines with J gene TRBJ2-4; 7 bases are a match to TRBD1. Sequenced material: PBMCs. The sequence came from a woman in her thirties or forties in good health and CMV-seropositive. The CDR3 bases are TGTGCCAGCAGCTTAGAATTTGAGGGGGCTCCCAAAAACATTCAGTACTTC. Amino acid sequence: CASSLEFEGAPKNIQYF.